The text below deals with one T cell receptor beta chain. These data originate in a study of blood T cell repertoires in COVID-19. The overall study: Samples representing acute and convalescent COVID-19 were sourced from the United States, Italy and Spain.

In the original processing: The authors estimated nucleated cell counts from reference gene primer amplification. The repertoire was sequenced with immunoSEQ multiplex PCR; TCRdb's copy has only in-frame clones and lacks some. V, J and clone size are those of that table, while D and trimming were read from the DNA. The repertoire consists of some 530,000 clones, with 80% to 90% occurring once and the leading ten covering about 3.2%. The CDR3 consists of 15 residues. J gave up 4 bases and V 6 bases, and 9 bases lay outside the gene matches. The sequence came from a human donor in a cohort sampled during active COVID-19. Sequencing was carried out using peripheral blood. V usage is TRBV23-1 and J usage is TRBJ2-7; TRBD1 matches at 10 bases. TRBV23-1 is filed as an ORF, its function uncertain. The DNA for the CDR3 is TGCGCCAGCAGCCCGGACAGGGGGGGACTATACGAGCAGTACTTC. Translated: CASSPDRGGLYEQYF.